The present T cell receptor beta chain was sequenced within a study of T cells in Graves' hyperthyroidism and ophthalmopathy. Across the study: At the time of initial diagnosis and before any treatment, peripheral blood was collected.

Whole-study results and caveats: Most thyroid clonotypes expanded above 0.001 were also detected in blood. A model using 13 V-J features told ophthalmopathy apart from stable hyperthyroidism.

This clonotype was seen ten or more times. Its specificity is not known. TCR beta CDR3 sequences were amplified from RNA transcripts. TCR CDR3 underwent first-round RT-PCR with the HTBI primer set. TCRdb re-called the multiplex PCR reads through MiXCR, storing one row per CDR3 protein. The data contain fewer than 450,000 distinct CDR3 sequences, roughly 18% of them singletons. The CDR3 is 13 amino acids. V was trimmed by 4 bases and J by 4 bases, leaving 10 bases between them. The V gene's germline CDR1 is SGHAT and CDR2 FQDESV (reference sequence). The sequenced material came from blood. This clonotype was obtained from a man in his late teens or twenties with Graves' ophthalmopathy. The chain has TRBV11-1 and TRBJ1-2; tentative D call: TRBD1 (5 bases). The CDR3, as DNA: TGTGCCAGCAGCTCTGGACATGGCTATGGCTACACCTTC. Translating gives CASSSGHGYGYTF.